This paragraph covers one T cell receptor (beta chain) sequence. Its antigen is not known. The sample is drawn from a study of T cells in Graves' hyperthyroidism and ophthalmopathy. Turning to the study itself: Peripheral blood was drawn at first diagnosis, prior to all treatment. Findings and caveats of the study: A 13 V-J signature model discriminated ophthalmopathy versus stable hyperthyroidism.

Amplified TCR beta CDR3 regions came from RNA transcripts. The HTBI primer set served for first-round RT-PCR of the TCR CDR3. TCRdb re-called the multiplex PCR reads with MiXCR, one entry per CDR3 protein. The sample has roughly 570,000 distinct CDR3 sequences, around 16% seen once. Thyroid ultrasound and orbital computed tomography, with clinical symptoms and serum thyroxine and TRAb, informed diagnoses. The CDR3 length is 15 residues. Germline V CDR1 and CDR2: MDHEN, SYDVKM. V was pared by 4 bases and J by 1 base, with 7 bases of the junction left unmatched. The sequence came from a woman aged 25 to 39 with Graves' hyperthyroidism. The chain recombines TRBV28 with TRBJ2-7; TRBD2 matches 7 bases. The sample taken for sequencing was blood. The CDR3 DNA follows: TGTGCCAGCAGTTCCCGCGGGAGAGGGTCCTACGAGCAGTACTTC. Protein sequence: CASSSRGRGSYEQYF.